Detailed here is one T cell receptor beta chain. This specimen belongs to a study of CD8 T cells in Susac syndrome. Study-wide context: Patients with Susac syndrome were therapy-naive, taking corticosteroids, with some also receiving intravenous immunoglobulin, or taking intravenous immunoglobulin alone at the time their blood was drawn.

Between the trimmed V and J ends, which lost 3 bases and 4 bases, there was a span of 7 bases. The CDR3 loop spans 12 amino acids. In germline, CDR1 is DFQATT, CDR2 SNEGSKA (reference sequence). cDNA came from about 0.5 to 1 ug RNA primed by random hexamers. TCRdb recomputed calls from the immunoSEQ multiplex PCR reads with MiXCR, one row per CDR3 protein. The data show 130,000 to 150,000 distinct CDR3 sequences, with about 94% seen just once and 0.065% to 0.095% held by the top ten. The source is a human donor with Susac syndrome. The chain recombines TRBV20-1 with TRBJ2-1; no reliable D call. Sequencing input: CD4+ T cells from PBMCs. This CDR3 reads CSARPSYNEQFF. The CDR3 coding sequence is TGCAGTGCTAGGCCCTCTTACAATGAGCAGTTCTTC.